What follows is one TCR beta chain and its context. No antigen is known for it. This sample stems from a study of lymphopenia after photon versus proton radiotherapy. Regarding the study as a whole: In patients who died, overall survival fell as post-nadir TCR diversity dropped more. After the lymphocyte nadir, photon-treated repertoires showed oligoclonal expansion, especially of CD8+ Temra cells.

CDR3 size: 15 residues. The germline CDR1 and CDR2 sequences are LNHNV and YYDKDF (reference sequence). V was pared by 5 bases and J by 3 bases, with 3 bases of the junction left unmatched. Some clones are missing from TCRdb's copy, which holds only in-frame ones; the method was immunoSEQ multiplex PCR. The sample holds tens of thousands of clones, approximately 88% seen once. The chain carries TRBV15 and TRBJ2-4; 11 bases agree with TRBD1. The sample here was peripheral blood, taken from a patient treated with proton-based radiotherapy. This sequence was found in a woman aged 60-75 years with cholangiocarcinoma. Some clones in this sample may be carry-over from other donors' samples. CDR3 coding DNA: TGTGCCACCAGCCCCGGGACAGGGGGCAAAAACATTCAGTACTTC. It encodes CATSPGTGGKNIQYF.